This TCR beta chain was found in a study of blood T cell repertoires in COVID-19. Study-wide context: COVID-19 samples from acute and convalescent phases originated in the United States, Italy and Spain.

Sequenced by immunoSEQ multiplex PCR; TCRdb stores in-frame clones only, minus some. The profile covers about 350,000 clones, with roughly 90% appearing a single time and less than 5% taken by the ten largest. Seattle's cohort entered during active infection and was followed longitudinally. This clone was seen a handful of times. Germline V gene sequence: CDR1 SGHVS, CDR2 FQNEAQ. The CDR3 sequence is 15 residues long. Trimming took 1 base from V and 2 from J, leaving 9 bases between them. This chain joins TRBV7-8 and TRBJ1-5; the D gene is possibly TRBD1 (5 bases). Sequenced input: peripheral blood. The source of this sequence is a woman between 55 and 75 years old with COVID-19, enrolled during active disease. CDR3 nucleotide sequence: TGTGCCAGCAGCTTAGTCCAGGGTGGCAATCAGCCCCAGCATTTT. This encodes CASSLVQGGNQPQHF.